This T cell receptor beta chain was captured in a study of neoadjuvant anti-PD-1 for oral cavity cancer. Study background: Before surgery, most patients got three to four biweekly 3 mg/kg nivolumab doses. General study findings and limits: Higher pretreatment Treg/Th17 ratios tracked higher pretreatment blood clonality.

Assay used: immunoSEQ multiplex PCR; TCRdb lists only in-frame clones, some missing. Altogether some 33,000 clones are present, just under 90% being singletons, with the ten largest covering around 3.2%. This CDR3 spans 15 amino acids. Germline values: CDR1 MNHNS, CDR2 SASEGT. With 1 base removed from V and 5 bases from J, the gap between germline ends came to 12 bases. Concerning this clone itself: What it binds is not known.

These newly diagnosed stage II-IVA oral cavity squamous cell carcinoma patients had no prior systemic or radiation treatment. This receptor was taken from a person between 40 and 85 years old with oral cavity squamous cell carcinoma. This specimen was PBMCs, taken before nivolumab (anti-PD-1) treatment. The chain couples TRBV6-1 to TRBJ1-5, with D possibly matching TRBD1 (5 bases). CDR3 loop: CASSEVEGRDQPQHF. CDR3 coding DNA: TGTGCCAGCAGTGAAGTAGAGGGGCGCGATCAGCCCCAGCATTTT.